One sample yielded the 9 T cell receptor beta chains listed below, sequenced in a study of Ad26.COV2.S vaccination and SARS-CoV-2 variants (dated by TCRdb to the early 2020s). This specimen's treatment or condition label, per the study, means: some 20 received Ad26.COV2.S at low or high dose, single or two shots; several received placebo; per-sample allocation not given. Repertoires of vaccine and placebo recipients were sequenced from samples collected on day 63 after the first injection. Library construction relied on the immunoSEQ multiplex PCR assay. TCRdb mirrors the immuneACCESS table, restricted to in-frame sequences. Some clones are absent from its copies; in checked studies, under half trace to an unresolved V gene, and the reason for the others is unknown. This sample comprises hundreds of thousands of clones, roughly 87% of them detected only once. More than 3% of the sample is in the top ten clones.

The material was peripheral blood, obtained in a trial of Ad26.COV2.S vaccine versus placebo. These receptors were obtained from a person between 18 and 65 years old who received the Ad26.COV2.S COVID-19 vaccine or a placebo.

The J gene is TRBJ1-5, the V gene TRBV5-1; D remains ambiguous. This CDR3 has 13 amino acids. Germline V gene data show CDR1 as SGHRS and CDR2 as YFSETQ. Trimming removed 1 base from V and 1 base from J, with 3 bases in between. The DNA for the CDR3 is TGCGCCAGCAGCTTGTGGAGCAATCAGCCCCAGCATTTT. Residues: CASSLWSNQPQHF.

This chain uses TRBV19 with TRBJ2-3, with TRBD1 matching 8 bases. V trimming: 5 bases; J trimming: 2 bases; junction bases outside the gene matches: 3. Per germline, CDR1 LNHDA and CDR2 SQIVND (reference sequence). This CDR3 region has 14 residues. CDR3: CASSPRGHTDTQYF. CDR3 DNA sequence: TGTGCCAGTAGTCCCAGGGGGCACACAGATACGCAGTATTTT.

In this sample, this clone turned up a few times. The chain joins TRBV29-1 to TRBJ1-2, with D perhaps matching TRBD1 (5 bases). This CDR3 is built from 12 residues. V was trimmed by 8 bases and J by 4 bases, leaving 14 bases between them. The germline V gene encodes CDR1 SQVTM and CDR2 ANQGSEA. The CDR3 loop reads CSLGVGSYGYTF. The CDR3 nucleotides are TGCAGCCTGGGGGTCGGATCCTATGGCTACACCTTC.

The chain joins TRBV5-6 to TRBJ1-2; D call uncertain. Trimming stripped 1 base from V and 14 bases from J, with 18 bases between. The germline CDR1 and CDR2 sequences are SGHDT and YYEEEE. The CDR3 has 13 residues. In DNA, the CDR3 is TGTGCCAGCAGCTTGAGGCACGGTGGTTCGGGGACCTTC. This translates into CASSLRHGGSGTF.

The J gene is TRBJ1-5, the V gene TRBV7-8, with a weak D call TRBD1 (5 bases). Per the germline V gene, CDR1 is SGHVS and CDR2 is FQNEAQ. The CDR3 totals 18 residues. Deletions cut 1 base from V and 5 bases from J, with 21 bases between. The CDR3 loop reads CASSLDRDRPRVDQPQHF. The CDR3 nucleotides are TGTGCCAGCAGCTTAGACCGGGACCGGCCTCGTGTTGATCAGCCCCAGCATTTT.

The rearrangement links TRBV20-1 to TRBJ2-1; 9 positions match TRBD1. Germline V gives CDR1 DFQATT, CDR2 SNEGSKA (reference sequence). The V gene end was trimmed by 3 bases and the J gene end by 1 base; junction bases not matched to a gene: 7. The CDR3 length is 16 residues. The CDR3 sequence is CSASRPGQGSYNEQFF. In nucleotides, the CDR3 is TGCAGTGCTAGTCGTCCGGGACAGGGATCCTACAATGAGCAGTTCTTC.

V and J are TRBV24-1 and TRBJ2-1; 8 bases match TRBD1. The CDR3 loop spans 15 amino acids. Trimming took 3 bases from V and 6 from J; bases not matched to a gene: 6. Germline CDR1 KGHDR, CDR2 SFDVKD. CDR3 sequence: CATSDVGQGINEQFF. CDR3 in DNA: TGTGCCACCAGTGATGTAGGACAGGGTATCAATGAGCAGTTCTTC.

The V gene is TRBV14, the J gene TRBJ2-3, with D unclear. From germline, CDR1 is SGHDN and CDR2 FVKESK. Trimming left V 0 bases short and J 13 bases short, with 8 bases between. The CDR3 runs 11 residues. CDR3 in amino acids: CASSQDARKYF. CDR3 DNA sequence: TGTGCCAGCAGCCAAGACGCCCGAAAGTATTTT.

The sample holds one count of this clone. The genes are TRBV14 and TRBJ2-7, with TRBD2 as a possible D gene (5 bases). The V end was cut by 1 base, the J end by 1 base, with 17 bases between. The germline gives CDR1 SGHDN, CDR2 FVKESK. CDR3 length: 17 amino acids. CDR3 residues: CASSQGYISRASYEQYF. The CDR3 DNA reads as TGTGCCAGCAGCCAAGGTTATATTTCGCGGGCATCCTACGAGCAGTACTTC.